This record covers a single T cell receptor (beta chain). This record belongs to a study of tumor-infiltrating lymphocytes in primary liver carcinoma. Germline V gives CDR1 ENHRY, CDR2 SYGVKD. The germline V and J ends were trimmed by 3 bases and 4 bases, with 11 bases remaining between them. The CDR3 runs 14 residues. From approximately 0.5 ug of total RNA, TCR beta-specific cDNA was reverse-transcribed using a constant-region primer. ARM-PCR was slightly modified, and three nested multiplex PCR rounds with it gave rise to the TCR beta libraries. Each of the first two PCR rounds ran 9 to 11 cycles with TRBV1-TRBV30 forward and C-beta reverse primers. TCRdb itself ran the multiplex PCR reads through MiXCR, one entry per CDR3 protein. The sample has approximately 330,000 distinct CDR3 sequences, 65% seen once. Unsorted whole blood yielded blood RNA, and germline DNA was extracted as well.

Sequenced: peripheral blood. The source of this sequence is a man aged 40-49 years with primary liver carcinoma and hepatitis B virus infection. The rearrangement links TRBV10-3 to TRBJ2-3; no clear D gene. CDR3 in DNA: TGTGCCATCAGTGACCGGCTAGTAGCAGATACGCAGTATTTT. This codes for CAISDRLVADTQYF.